This T cell receptor (beta chain) was identified during a study of cytomegalovirus exposure and HLA in healthy donors. Whole-study context: According to later analysis, the same platform produced the roughly 120 validation and around 730 first-cohort repertoires. Study outcomes and limitations: Rarity characterized most TCR sequences, yet some public TCRs appeared in many donors. The study put 150 or so TCR beta chains on its list as cytomegalovirus-associated.

Data came from immunoSEQ multiplex PCR; TCRdb stores just in-frame clones and leaves some out. The sample consists of approximately 160,000 clones, about four fifths of them appearing once. With regard to this clone: Its matching antigen is unknown.

V shed 4 bases and J shed 8 bases, with 15 bases lying between them. Germline CDR1 reads SGHRS; CDR2 reads YFSETQ. The CDR3 contains 13 residues. The clonotype comes from a man in his thirties or forties in good health and CMV-seropositive. The chain combines TRBV5-1 with TRBJ1-2; D gene ambiguous. Material for sequencing was PBMCs. The CDR3 nucleotides are TGCGCCAGCAGCGCGGGGAGAGTTAGCGGCTACACCTTC. Its protein is CASSAGRVSGYTF.